This entry lists 18 T cell receptor beta chains sequenced from one sample in a study of blood T cells in healthy people across ages. Using a J-beta primer mix together with a sample-barcoded 5' primer, a second PCR was run for about 6 to 11 cycles. TCRdb independently ran MiXCR on the 5' RACE reads; one entry per CDR3 protein. Among under 700,000 distinct CDR3 sequences listed, approximately 25% were seen once. These sequences were also reported in another study, on T cells of mothers and their children.

Sequencing input: blood. These receptors were obtained from a boy aged 5-17 years in good health.

This clonotype was counted a few times. The J gene is TRBJ2-7, the V gene TRBV7-9; unclear D gene. Germline CDR1 and CDR2: SEHNR and FQNEAQ (reference sequence). V lost 1 base and J 2 bases, leaving 9 bases between the germline ends. CDR3 size: 14 residues. For the CDR3, the DNA is TGTGCCAGCAGCTTAGTATCTGGGACCTACGAGCAGTACTTC. It translates to CASSLVSGTYEQYF.

This clonotype was seen repeatedly, ten times or more. The genes are TRBV5-1 and TRBJ1-2; 8 positions agree with TRBD1. The length of the CDR3 is 13 residues. Germline V gene data show CDR1 as SGHRS and CDR2 as YFSETQ. The ends lost 4 bases at V and 4 bases at J; junction bases unmatched: 3. CDR3 protein: CASSAGTGYGYTF. The CDR3 DNA reads as TGCGCCAGCAGCGCCGGGACAGGCTATGGCTACACCTTC.

The table lists this clonotype with a few counts. The J gene is TRBJ2-1, the V gene TRBV4-1, with TRBD2 matching 15 bases. In germline, CDR1 is MGHRA, CDR2 YSYEKL. This CDR3 is 17 amino acids long. V was clipped by 0 bases and J by 9 bases; unmatched bases: 6. CDR3: CASSQDHGTSGRSEQFF. In DNA form, the CDR3 reads TGCGCCAGCAGCCAAGATCATGGGACTAGCGGGAGGAGTGAGCAGTTCTTC.

This clonotype came up a few times. The chain employs TRBV5-1 and TRBJ2-5; TRBD2 matches at 10 bases. After removal of 0 bases from V and 2 bases from J, the junction contained 13 bases not matched to a gene. Per germline, CDR1 SGHRS and CDR2 YFSETQ. CDR3 length equals 19 residues. CDR3 loop: CASSLEGLAGVLGQETQYF. CDR3 in DNA: TGCGCCAGCAGCTTGGAAGGCCTAGCGGGAGTATTAGGGCAAGAGACCCAGTACTTC.

The chain carries TRBV10-3 and TRBJ2-3, with TRBD2 matching over 11 bases. CDR1 and CDR2 from the germline V gene are ENHRY and SYGVKD. The V gene end was trimmed by 0 bases and the J gene end by 2 bases; junction bases not matched to a gene: 4. CDR3 size: 17 residues. In DNA, the CDR3 is TGTGCCATCAGTGAGTCGACTAGCGGGGCCTCCACAGATACGCAGTATTTT. Translated, it gives CAISESTSGASTDTQYF.

This clonotype was detected a few times. This chain uses TRBV7-3 with TRBJ2-1, with 7 bases fitting TRBD1. The germline CDR1 and CDR2 sequences are SGHTA and FQGTGA. CDR3 length equals 15 residues. Trimming at V came to 5 bases and at J to 2 bases, leaving 6 bases not matched to a gene. CDR3 region: CASSLDRETYNEQFF. Here the CDR3 DNA reads TGTGCCAGCAGCCTTGACAGGGAGACCTACAATGAGCAGTTCTTC.

This chain joins TRBV18 and TRBJ1-1; TRBD1 agrees at 9 bases. Losses at the gene ends were 2 bases for V and 11 bases for J; bases not matched to a gene: 12. The germline CDR1 and CDR2 sequences are KGHSH and LQKENI. This CDR3 spans 15 amino acids. The CDR3 reads CASSPFVGQGIVAFF. The DNA of the CDR3 is TGTGCCAGCTCACCATTTGTAGGACAGGGGATAGTTGCTTTCTTT.

The genes are TRBV6-2 or TRBV6-3 and TRBJ2-1; no clear D. TRBJ2-4 explains the end of the DNA better; the J call may be wrong. Germline V gives CDR1 MNHEY, CDR2 SVGEGT. The CDR3 is 13 amino acids. The DNA for the CDR3 is TGTGCCAGCAGTTACTCTGCGGAGTCAGTTCAGTACTTC. This gives the protein CASSYSAESVQYF.

This chain links TRBV11-2 with TRBJ2-3, with D unclear. V was pared by 6 bases and J by 5 bases, with 9 bases between. The germline V gene has CDR1 SGHAT and CDR2 FQNNGV. The CDR3 spans 12 residues. CDR3 amino acids: CASRPPLDTQYF. As DNA, the CDR3 is TGTGCCAGCAGGCCCCCTCTAGATACGCAGTATTTT.

This clonotype was seen a handful of times. V gene TRBV27 combines with J gene TRBJ2-6; D perhaps matches TRBD1 (6 bases). The CDR3 is 16 residues long. Germline CDR1 MNHEY, CDR2 SMNVEV (reference sequence). V was cut by 2 bases and J by 3 bases, with 11 bases left in between. As DNA, the CDR3 is TGTGCCAGCAGTTTACAAGGGACAATTGGGGCCAACGTCCTGACTTTC. This gives the protein CASSLQGTIGANVLTF.

The rearrangement links TRBV29-1 to TRBJ1-1; 11 bases line up with TRBD1. The V gene end was trimmed by 5 bases and the J gene end by 4 bases; junction bases not matched to a gene: 9. CDR1 and CDR2 (germline): SQVTM, ANQGSEA. CDR3 size: 15 residues. CDR3: CSVLGTGGIGTEAFF. The CDR3, as DNA: TGCAGCGTTCTGGGGACAGGGGGTATCGGCACTGAAGCTTTCTTT.

This sequence joins TRBV3-1 and TRBJ2-7; either TRBD1 or TRBD2 may supply D (5 bases each). The CDR3 is 16 residues long. V was trimmed by 2 bases and J by 2 bases, leaving 16 bases between them. Germline V gene lookup returns CDR1 LGHDT and CDR2 YNNKEL (reference sequence). CDR3 bases: TGTGCCAGCAGCCAAACGGGACCGGGGACGGCCTACGAGCAGTACTTC. Residues: CASSQTGPGTAYEQYF.

V usage is TRBV7-2 and J usage is TRBJ1-2; 11 nucleotides match TRBD1. Trimming took 0 bases from V and 2 from J; bases not matched to a gene: 5. CDR1 is SGHTA, CDR2 FQGNSA, per germline. The CDR3 runs 17 residues. CDR3 DNA sequence: TGTGCCAGCAGCTTAGCGGGGACAGGGGGGGCCAACTATGGCTACACCTTC. Translated: CASSLAGTGGANYGYTF.

This clonotype was found a few times. V usage is TRBV18 and J usage is TRBJ2-3, with D perhaps matching TRBD2 (5 bases). V was clipped by 3 bases and J by 5 bases, with 12 bases between them. CDR1 KGHSH and CDR2 LQKENI come from the germline V gene. This CDR3 has 14 residues. The CDR3 region is CASSPGLSGDTQYF. CDR3 bases: TGTGCCAGCTCACCCGGCCTAAGCGGAGATACGCAGTATTTT. The entire variable domain, with the rest obtained from reference TRBV18 and TRBJ2-3, is as follows: NAGVMQNPRHLVRRRGQEARLRCSPMKGHSHVYWYRQLPEEGLKFMVYLQKENIIDESGMPKERFSAEFPKEGPSILRIQQVVRGDSAAYFCASSPGLSGDTQYFGPGTRLTVL.

This clonotype was found a few times. This chain joins TRBV7-9 and TRBJ1-6, with D perhaps matching TRBD1 (6 bases). With 1 base removed from V and 3 bases from J, the gap between germline ends came to 13 bases. In germline, CDR1 is SEHNR, CDR2 FQNEAQ (reference sequence). The CDR3 contains 17 residues. CDR3 sequence: CASSLDIRGSYNSPLHF. CDR3 nucleotide sequence: TGTGCCAGCAGCTTAGACATCAGGGGAAGCTATAATTCACCCCTCCACTTT.

This clonotype was observed a few times. The chain joins TRBV5-1 to TRBJ2-1; TRBD2 is a possible D gene (6 bases). CDR3 length equals 15 residues. From germline, CDR1 is SGHRS and CDR2 YFSETQ. V lost 2 bases and J 0 bases, leaving 9 bases between the germline ends. The CDR3 is CASSLWRDSYNEQFF. The CDR3 DNA reads as TGCGCCAGCAGCTTATGGCGGGACTCCTACAATGAGCAGTTCTTC.

There are a few counts of this clonotype. This CDR3 is missing its conserved last phenylalanine or tryptophan, likely due to a read error. This chain joins TRBV7-3 and TRBJ2-5; D unresolved. The germline V gene encodes CDR1 SGHTA and CDR2 FQGTGA. The CDR3 sequence is 15 residues long. Trimming took off 0 bases at V and 2 bases at J, with 10 bases between the two ends. The CDR3 DNA reads as TGTGCCAGCAGCTTAACGGGCAGCGCTCAAGAGACCCAGTACCTC. It is translated as CASSLTGSAQETQYL.

The chain has TRBV27 and TRBJ2-3; D is perhaps TRBD2 (6 bases). From germline, CDR1 is MNHEY and CDR2 SMNVEV (reference sequence). Between the trimmed V and J ends, which lost 1 base and 4 bases, there was a span of 9 bases. There are 14 residues in the CDR3. The CDR3 sequence is CASSLLGGSDTQYF. CDR3 coding DNA: TGTGCCAGCAGTTTATTGGGGGGTTCAGATACGCAGTATTTT.